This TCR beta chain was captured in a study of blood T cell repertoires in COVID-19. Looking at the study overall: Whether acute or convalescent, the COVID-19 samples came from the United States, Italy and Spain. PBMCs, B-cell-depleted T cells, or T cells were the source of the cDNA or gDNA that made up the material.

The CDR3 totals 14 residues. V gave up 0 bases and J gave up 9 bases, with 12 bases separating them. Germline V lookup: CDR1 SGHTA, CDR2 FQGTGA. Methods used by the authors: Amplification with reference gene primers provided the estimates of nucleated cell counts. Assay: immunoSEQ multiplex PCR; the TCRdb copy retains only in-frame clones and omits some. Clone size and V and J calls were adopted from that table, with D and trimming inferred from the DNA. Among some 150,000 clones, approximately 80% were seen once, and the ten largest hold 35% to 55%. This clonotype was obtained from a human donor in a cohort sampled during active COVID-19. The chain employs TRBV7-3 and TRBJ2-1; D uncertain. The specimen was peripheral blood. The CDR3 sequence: CASSLTPGTSEQFF. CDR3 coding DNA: TGTGCCAGCAGCTTAACCCCAGGTACAAGTGAGCAGTTCTTC. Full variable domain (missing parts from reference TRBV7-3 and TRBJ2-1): GAGVSQTPSNKVTEKGKYVELRCDPISGHTALYWYRQSLGQGPEFLIYFQGTGAADDSGLPNDRFFAVRPEGSVSTLKIQRTERGDSAVYLCASSLTPGTSEQFFGPGTRLTVL.